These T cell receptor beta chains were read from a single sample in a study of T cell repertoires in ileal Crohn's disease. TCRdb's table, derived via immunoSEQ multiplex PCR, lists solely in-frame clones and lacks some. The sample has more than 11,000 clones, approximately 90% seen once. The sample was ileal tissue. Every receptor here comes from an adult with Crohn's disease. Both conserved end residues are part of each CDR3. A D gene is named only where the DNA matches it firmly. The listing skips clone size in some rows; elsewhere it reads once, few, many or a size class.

CDR3aa: CAISETSGSKNEQFF
CDR3nt: TGTGCCATCAGTGAGACTAGCGGGAGCAAAAATGAGCAGTTCTTC
v_gene: TRBV10-3
abundance: -
j_gene: TRBJ2-1
d_gene: TRBD2

CDR3aa: CASSSRVAYEQYF
CDR3nt: TGTGCCAGCAGCTCCCGGGTGGCCTACGAGCAGTACTTC
v_gene: TRBV7-2
abundance: -
j_gene: TRBJ2-7
d_gene: -

CDR3aa: CASSVSQGYEQYF
CDR3nt: TGTGCCAGCAGTGTATCCCAGGGTTACGAGCAGTACTTC
v_gene: TRBV6-1
abundance: once
j_gene: TRBJ2-7
d_gene: -

CDR3aa: CASKVVADNEQFF
CDR3nt: TGTGCCAGTAAAGTCGTGGCAGACAATGAGCAGTTCTTC
v_gene: TRBV19
abundance: -
j_gene: TRBJ2-1
d_gene: -

CDR3aa: CASSEGASEQYF
CDR3nt: TGTGCCAGCAGTGAAGGAGCGAGCGAGCAGTACTTC
v_gene: TRBV2
abundance: -
j_gene: TRBJ2-7
d_gene: -

CDR3aa: CASSPQASYEQYF
CDR3nt: TGTGCCAGCTCACCACAAGCTAGCTACGAGCAGTACTTC
v_gene: TRBV18
abundance: -
j_gene: TRBJ2-7
d_gene: -

CDR3aa: CASSIEQGRSDGYTF
CDR3nt: TGTGCCAGTAGTATAGAGCAGGGGCGCTCGGATGGCTACACCTTC
v_gene: TRBV19
abundance: -
j_gene: TRBJ1-2
d_gene: -

CDR3aa: CASSSTITRQGMDTQYF
CDR3nt: TGCGCCAGCAGCTCAACAATCACTCGACAGGGTATGGATACGCAGTATTTT
v_gene: TRBV5-1
abundance: -
j_gene: TRBJ2-3
d_gene: TRBD1

CDR3aa: CASSLEGQGFYGYTF
CDR3nt: TGTGCCAGCAGTTTAGAGGGACAGGGGTTCTATGGCTACACCTTC
v_gene: TRBV27
abundance: -
j_gene: TRBJ1-2
d_gene: TRBD1

CDR3aa: CASSTGGEGNEQYF
CDR3nt: TGTGCCAGCAGCACAGGGGGTGAAGGGAACGAGCAGTACTTC
v_gene: TRBV9
abundance: few
j_gene: TRBJ2-7
d_gene: TRBD1

CDR3aa: CASSLLSGGTSYEQYF
CDR3nt: TGCGCCAGCAGCTTACTTAGCGGGGGGACCTCCTACGAGCAGTACTTC
v_gene: TRBV5-1
abundance: -
j_gene: TRBJ2-7
d_gene: TRBD2

CDR3aa: CASSGPYHTDTQYF
CDR3nt: TGTGCCAGCAGCGGTCCCTATCACACAGATACGCAGTATTTT
v_gene: TRBV6-1
abundance: -
j_gene: TRBJ2-3
d_gene: -

CDR3aa: CASSPDRGGGELFF
CDR3nt: TGTGCCAGCTCACCGGACAGGGGCGGCGGGGAGCTGTTTTTT
v_gene: TRBV18
abundance: once
j_gene: TRBJ2-2
d_gene: TRBD1

CDR3aa: CASSLRGMGTYEQYF
CDR3nt: TGTGCCAGCAGTTTAAGAGGGATGGGGACCTACGAGCAGTACTTC
v_gene: TRBV27
abundance: once
j_gene: TRBJ2-7
d_gene: -

CDR3aa: CASSRGDQETQYF
CDR3nt: TGTGCCAGCAGTCGGGGAGACCAAGAGACCCAGTACTTC
v_gene: TRBV11-2
abundance: -
j_gene: TRBJ2-5
d_gene: -

CDR3aa: CASSQWASGAYEQYF
CDR3nt: TGCGCCAGCAGCCAATGGGCTAGCGGAGCCTACGAGCAGTACTTC
v_gene: TRBV4-1
abundance: -
j_gene: TRBJ2-7
d_gene: TRBD2

CDR3aa: CAWGGDRGVSEQYF
CDR3nt: TGTGCCTGGGGCGGGGACAGGGGGGTCTCCGAGCAGTACTTC
v_gene: TRBV30
abundance: -
j_gene: TRBJ2-7
d_gene: TRBD1

CDR3aa: CASSAGMGAARTEAFF
CDR3nt: TGTGCCAGTAGTGCCGGGATGGGGGCGGCTCGCACTGAAGCTTTCTTT
v_gene: TRBV19
abundance: -
j_gene: TRBJ1-1
d_gene: -

CDR3aa: CASRGQGAEAFF
CDR3nt: TGTGCCAGCAGGGGACAGGGGGCTGAAGCTTTCTTT
v_gene: TRBV28
abundance: -
j_gene: TRBJ1-1
d_gene: TRBD1

CDR3aa: CASRDGGGTSRGYTF
CDR3nt: TGTGCCAGCAGGGACGGAGGGGGCACATCTAGAGGCTACACCTTC
v_gene: TRBV7-2
abundance: -
j_gene: TRBJ1-2
d_gene: TRBD1

CDR3aa: CARGVGDGYTF
CDR3nt: TGTGCCCGGGGGGTAGGGGATGGCTACACCTTC
v_gene: TRBV30
abundance: -
j_gene: TRBJ1-2
d_gene: -

CDR3aa: CASSTIAGTTDTQYF
CDR3nt: TGTGCCAGCAGTACCATAGCGGGAACCACAGATACGCAGTATTTT
v_gene: TRBV28
abundance: -
j_gene: TRBJ2-3
d_gene: TRBD2

CDR3aa: CASSKTGDNEKLFF
CDR3nt: TGTGCCAGCAGTAAGACAGGGGATAATGAAAAACTGTTTTTT
v_gene: TRBV6-1
abundance: -
j_gene: TRBJ1-4
d_gene: TRBD1

CDR3aa: CASSGSGSYNEQFF
CDR3nt: TGTGCCAGCAGTGGATCAGGTTCCTACAATGAGCAGTTCTTC
v_gene: TRBV25-1
abundance: -
j_gene: TRBJ2-1
d_gene: -

CDR3aa: CASTARERETQYF
CDR3nt: TGTGCCAGCACGGCCCGGGAGAGGGAGACCCAGTACTTC
v_gene: TRBV27
abundance: -
j_gene: TRBJ2-5
d_gene: -

CDR3aa: CASSPSGGRNNEQFF
CDR3nt: TGTGCCAGCTCACCCTCGGGGGGGCGAAACAATGAGCAGTTCTTC
v_gene: TRBV18
abundance: -
j_gene: TRBJ2-1
d_gene: TRBD2

CDR3aa: CSATGQFTTGELFF
CDR3nt: TGCAGCGCCACAGGACAGTTTACTACCGGGGAGCTGTTTTTT
v_gene: TRBV29-1
abundance: -
j_gene: TRBJ2-2
d_gene: -

CDR3aa: CAWMGRADSNYGYTF
CDR3nt: TGTGCCTGGATGGGACGGGCGGACAGTAACTATGGCTACACCTTC
v_gene: TRBV30
abundance: once
j_gene: TRBJ1-2
d_gene: -

CDR3aa: CASAMTSGSYNEQFF
CDR3nt: TGTGCCAGTGCTATGACTAGCGGGAGCTACAATGAGCAGTTCTTC
v_gene: TRBV19
abundance: -
j_gene: TRBJ2-1
d_gene: TRBD2

CDR3aa: CASSLSSGRLDTQYF
CDR3nt: TGTGCCAGCAGCTTATCTAGCGGGAGGTTGGATACGCAGTATTTT
v_gene: TRBV7-3
abundance: -
j_gene: TRBJ2-3
d_gene: TRBD2

CDR3aa: CASSDTGGSGKETQYF
CDR3nt: TGTGCCAGCAGCGACACAGGGGGCTCGGGAAAAGAGACCCAGTACTTC
v_gene: TRBV5-6
abundance: -
j_gene: TRBJ2-5
d_gene: TRBD1

CDR3aa: CASSFFGGELFF
CDR3nt: TGTGCCAGCAGCTTCTTCGGCGGGGAGCTGTTTTTT
v_gene: TRBV11-3
abundance: few
j_gene: TRBJ2-2
d_gene: -

CDR3aa: CASSRDRRYEQYF
CDR3nt: TGCGCCAGCAGTCGGGACAGGAGATACGAGCAGTACTTC
v_gene: TRBV23-1
abundance: -
j_gene: TRBJ2-7
d_gene: TRBD1

CDR3aa: CASSPGVATGELFF
CDR3nt: TGTGCCAGCAGCCCCGGGGTAGCGACCGGGGAGCTGTTTTTT
v_gene: TRBV5-4
abundance: -
j_gene: TRBJ2-2
d_gene: -

CDR3aa: CASTLAGEVAGELFF
CDR3nt: TGCGCCAGCACCCTAGCGGGAGAAGTAGCCGGGGAGCTGTTTTTT
v_gene: TRBV4-1
abundance: once
j_gene: TRBJ2-2
d_gene: TRBD2

CDR3aa: CASSLALGLANKNIQYF
CDR3nt: TGTGCCAGCAGCTTAGCCCTAGGACTAGCGAACAAAAACATTCAGTACTTC
v_gene: TRBV7-2
abundance: -
j_gene: TRBJ2-4
d_gene: TRBD2

CDR3aa: CASRGTSGPEKIYNEQFF
CDR3nt: TGTGCCAGCAGGGGGACTAGCGGGCCAGAGAAAATTTACAATGAGCAGTTCTTC
v_gene: TRBV6-4
abundance: few
j_gene: TRBJ2-1
d_gene: TRBD2

CDR3aa: CASSQDRTSGRDQETQYF
CDR3nt: TGTGCCAGCAGCCAAGATAGGACTAGCGGGAGAGATCAGGAGACCCAGTACTTC
v_gene: TRBV4-2
abundance: -
j_gene: TRBJ2-5
d_gene: TRBD2

CDR3aa: CSVLQGAQGTDTQYF
CDR3nt: TGCAGCGTATTACAGGGGGCGCAGGGCACAGATACGCAGTATTTT
v_gene: TRBV29-1
abundance: -
j_gene: TRBJ2-3
d_gene: TRBD1

CDR3aa: CASSPGQGTSGYTF
CDR3nt: TGCGCCAGCAGCCCAGGGCAGGGTACCTCTGGCTACACCTTC
v_gene: TRBV4-1
abundance: -
j_gene: TRBJ1-2
d_gene: -

CDR3aa: CASRQPGQGTNTEAFF
CDR3nt: TGTGCCAGTAGGCAACCGGGACAGGGGACGAACACTGAAGCTTTCTTT
v_gene: TRBV19
abundance: -
j_gene: TRBJ1-1
d_gene: TRBD1